The sample holds one count of the clone carrying this TCR beta chain. Its antigen is still unknown. The sample originates from a study of T cell responses to AZD1222 COVID-19 vaccine. Measured with immunoSEQ multiplex PCR; TCRdb has only the in-frame clones, and not every one. The table includes 95,000 to 100,000 clones, 70% to 85% detected once. The CDR3 covers 15 residues. From germline, CDR1 is MNHEY and CDR2 SVGAGI. V shed 2 bases, J shed 4 bases, and the junction held 2 bases outside the gene matches. The study's findings and limits: Spike was spanned by vaccine-associated CD4 TCRs, with dominance at 160-218 and 743-854. Per reports, nearly half of all spike-specific TCRs target regions that are unmutated in variants. White British donors predominated, females outnumbered males, and clonal diversity was possibly underestimated.

This TCR was sampled from an adult who received the AZD1222 COVID-19 vaccine. The V and J genes are TRBV6-5 and TRBJ2-1; 10 nucleotides match TRBD2. The specimen was peripheral blood, collected 28 days after the second AZD1222 dose. The DNA for the CDR3 is TGTGCCAGCAGTTACGCTAGCGGGAGTTACAATGAGCAGTTCTTC. Encoded protein: CASSYASGSYNEQFF.